A selection of T cell receptor beta chains follows, all from one sample in a study of radiation and T cells in renal cell carcinoma. Only in-frame clones appear in the TCRdb table, and some are missing; sequencing was by immunoSEQ multiplex PCR. The sample lists 100,000 or so clones; 80% to 90% were seen once. Source: blood, taken from a patient whose treatment included radiotherapy and nephrectomy. The receptors shown here come from a man aged 50 or older with renal cell carcinoma. Each CDR3 is given with its conserved first and last residue. D genes are given only for firm matches. Clone size is shown for a subset of rows, as once, few, many or a class of expanded clone.

j_call clone_size d_call v_call cdr3_aa cdr3_nt
TRBJ1-2 NA TRBD1 TRBV30 CAWSVGGGSNYGYTF TGTGCCTGGAGTGTAGGAGGGGGCAGTAACTATGGCTACACCTTC
TRBJ1-2 once TRBD1 TRBV30 CAWTQGVDYGYTF TGTGCCTGGACACAGGGGGTCGACTATGGCTACACCTTC
TRBJ2-1 NA NA TRBV5-1 CASSLDQYNEQFF TGCGCCAGCAGCTTGGACCAATACAATGAGCAGTTCTTC
TRBJ2-3 NA TRBD1 TRBV6-5 CASRQGQGRADTQYF TGTGCCAGCAGACAGGGACAGGGGCGAGCAGATACGCAGTATTTT
TRBJ2-7 many NA TRBV7-9 CASSLTGITYEQYF TGTGCCAGCAGCTTAACAGGGATAACCTACGAGCAGTACTTC
TRBJ1-2 NA TRBD1 TRBV27 CASGKDRGSLSYTF TGTGCCAGCGGAAAGGACAGGGGCTCGCTAAGCTACACCTTC
TRBJ1-3 once NA TRBV5-1 CASSWKAGSSGNTIYF TGCGCCAGCAGCTGGAAGGCAGGAAGCTCTGGAAACACCATATATTTT
TRBJ1-1 NA NA TRBV5-5 CASSLRPNGDTEAFF TGTGCCAGCAGCTTGAGGCCTAACGGGGACACTGAAGCTTTCTTT
TRBJ2-3 NA NA TRBV27 CASSWRSRTDTQYF TGTGCCAGCAGTTGGAGATCCCGCACAGATACGCAGTATTTT
TRBJ1-4 NA NA TRBV19 CASGGSFATNEKLFF TGTGCCAGTGGGGGAAGTTTCGCAACTAATGAAAAACTGTTTTTT
TRBJ2-4 NA NA TRBV5-4 CASSLAEGAFSGIQYF TGTGCCAGCAGCTTGGCGGAGGGGGCGTTTTCGGGCATTCAGTACTTC
TRBJ2-7 NA NA TRBV9 CASSARPGVDEQYF TGTGCCAGCAGCGCCCGACCAGGGGTCGACGAGCAGTACTTC
TRBJ2-5 NA TRBD2 TRBV7-8 CASSWGTSRQETQYF TGTGCCAGCAGCTGGGGGACTAGCAGACAAGAGACCCAGTACTTC
TRBJ2-1 NA NA TRBV9 CASSEGLAPYNEQFF TGTGCCAGCAGCGAGGGGCTAGCACCTTACAATGAGCAGTTCTTC
TRBJ1-5 NA NA TRBV11-2 CASSPGGNQPQHF TGTGCCAGCAGCCCAGGGGGCAATCAGCCCCAGCATTTT
TRBJ2-5 NA TRBD1 TRBV2 CASSLGTGRDQYF TGTGCCAGCAGCCTCGGGACAGGGAGGGACCAGTACTTC
TRBJ1-2 NA NA TRBV19 CASSGADNYGYTF TGTGCCAGTAGTGGAGCTGATAACTATGGCTACACCTTC
TRBJ2-7 NA NA TRBV13 CASSFGYYEQYF TGTGCCAGCAGCTTTGGGTACTACGAGCAGTACTTC
TRBJ2-1 NA NA TRBV27 CASRTLPQGGLQQFF TGTGCCAGCAGGACACTACCTCAGGGGGGACTTCAGCAGTTCTTC
TRBJ2-3 NA NA TRBV27 CASSSRVGSTDTQYF TGTGCCAGCAGTTCCCGTGTGGGGAGCACAGATACGCAGTATTTT
TRBJ2-1 NA NA TRBV5-1 CASSLGRLPMNVPDNEQFF TGCGCCAGCAGCTTGGGTCGGTTACCAATGAATGTACCGGACAATGAGCAGTTCTTC
TRBJ2-5 NA TRBD2 TRBV10-3 CAILSGLATGETQYF TGTGCCATCCTCTCCGGACTAGCGACAGGAGAGACCCAGTACTTC
TRBJ2-1 NA TRBD2 TRBV18 CASSPKTSGSSYNEQFF TGTGCCAGCTCACCAAAGACTAGCGGGAGCTCCTACAATGAGCAGTTCTTC
TRBJ2-5 NA NA TRBV5-6 CASSLWGLALETQYF TGTGCCAGCAGCTTGTGGGGGCTAGCACTGGAGACCCAGTACTTC
TRBJ1-2 few TRBD1 TRBV4-1 CASSFRTGNNYGYTF TGCGCCAGCAGCTTTCGGACAGGGAATAACTATGGCTACACCTTC
TRBJ1-2 few NA TRBV10-3 CAISETAGYTF TGTGCCATCAGTGAAACGGCTGGCTACACCTTC
TRBJ2-7 NA NA TRBV15 CATSGYGGEQYF TGTGCCACCAGCGGGTATGGGGGCGAGCAGTACTTC
TRBJ1-1 NA TRBD1 TRBV25-1 CASSDSRGSGTEAFF TGTGCCAGCAGTGACTCCAGGGGGAGCGGCACTGAAGCTTTCTTT
TRBJ1-2 NA NA TRBV7-6 CASSQESGYGYTF TGTGCCAGCAGCCAGGAATCTGGCTATGGCTACACCTTC
TRBJ2-2 NA NA TRBV5-1 CASSLDLGGNTGELFF TGCGCCAGCAGCTTGGATCTAGGGGGGAACACCGGGGAGCTGTTTTTT
TRBJ2-1 NA TRBD1 TRBV27 CASSPSRGSYGSGYNEQFF TGTGCCAGCAGCCCTAGCAGGGGGTCTTATGGGAGCGGCTACAATGAGCAGTTCTTC
TRBJ2-5 NA TRBD2 TRBV7-9 CASSLQFTSGRGETQYF TGTGCCAGCAGCTTGCAATTCACTAGCGGCCGGGGGGAGACCCAGTACTTC
TRBJ1-4 NA NA TRBV2 CASKGRVNEKLFF TGTGCCAGTAAGGGCAGGGTTAATGAAAAACTGTTTTTT
TRBJ2-7 NA NA TRBV23-1 CASKRIDEQYF TGCGCCAGCAAAAGGATCGACGAGCAGTACTTC
TRBJ2-3 NA TRBD1 TRBV7-9 CASSDSPRDRVTDTQYF TGTGCCAGCAGCGACTCCCCACGGGACAGGGTTACAGATACGCAGTATTTT
TRBJ2-7 few TRBD2 TRBV5-6 CASRPGLAGAYEQYF TGTGCCAGCAGACCTGGACTAGCGGGAGCCTACGAGCAGTACTTC
TRBJ1-2 NA NA TRBV5-6 CASSPGSYGYTF TGTGCCAGCAGCCCTGGATCCTATGGCTACACCTTC
TRBJ2-1 NA TRBD2 TRBV2 CASSGGRAYNEQFF TGTGCCAGCAGTGGCGGGAGGGCCTACAATGAGCAGTTCTTC
TRBJ2-3 NA NA TRBV6-5 CASSYWGRRKADTQYF TGTGCCAGCAGTTATTGGGGGCGCCGAAAGGCAGATACGCAGTATTTT
TRBJ2-1 NA TRBD2 TRBV4-3 CASSDPGGGVYEQFF TGCGCCAGCAGCGATCCGGGGGGGGGCGTGTATGAGCAGTTCTTC
TRBJ1-2 NA NA TRBV30 CVGWGANYGYTF TGTGTCGGATGGGGGGCTAACTATGGCTACACCTTC
TRBJ2-3 NA NA TRBV6-4 CASSPDETDTQYF TGTGCCAGCAGCCCGGACGAGACAGATACGCAGTATTTT
TRBJ1-3 NA NA TRBV7-6 CASSSQLGNTIYF TGTGCCAGCAGCTCGCAACTGGGAAACACCATATATTTT
TRBJ2-2 NA NA TRBV5-1 CASSASRGGTGELFF TGCGCCAGCAGCGCTTCCAGGGGAGGCACCGGGGAGCTGTTTTTT
TRBJ2-2 NA NA TRBV28 CASKDRNTGELFF TGTGCCAGCAAGGACCGTAACACCGGGGAGCTGTTTTTT
TRBJ2-7 NA TRBD1 TRBV5-1 CASSLRGPVDEQYF TGCGCCAGCAGCTTGAGGGGGCCTGTCGACGAGCAGTACTTC
TRBJ1-2 NA TRBD1 TRBV2 CASSESLGTGGYGYTF TGTGCCAGCAGTGAATCCCTAGGGACAGGGGGCTATGGCTACACCTTC
TRBJ2-7 NA TRBD1 TRBV4-2 CASSRSGQGVYEQYF TGTGCCAGCAGCCGGTCGGGGCAGGGGGTATACGAGCAGTACTTC
TRBJ2-3 NA TRBD2 TRBV29-1 CSGTGTSGNTDTQYF TGCAGCGGGACCGGGACTAGCGGCAACACAGATACGCAGTATTTT